Listed below are T cell receptor beta chains from one sample, sequenced in a study of monozygotic twins with inflammatory bowel disease. TCRdb reanalyzed the 5' RACE reads, giving one entry per CDR3 protein sequence and no DNA. The sample holds about 140,000 distinct CDR3 sequences. Source material: blood. These receptors came from a human donor with ulcerative colitis or Crohn's disease, or a healthy co-twin of an affected twin (not recorded which). The CDR3 runs from the conserved cysteine through the conserved F or W.

TRBV27	TRBJ1-4	CASRPTGVGGKLFF
TRBV3-1	TRBJ1-1	CASSQGGQGNTEAFF
TRBV20-1	TRBJ2-7	CSAISGRSSYEQYF
TRBV29-1	TRBJ2-7	CSVESGQLYGQYF
TRBV6-5	TRBJ1-1	CASSTGLNTEAFF
TRBV5-1	TRBJ2-1	CASSPIRGTSGYNEQFF
TRBV7-8	TRBJ2-7	CASSLVSSGRWQYF
TRBV7-2	TRBJ2-1	CASRGREAPNEQFF
TRBV5-1	TRBJ2-2	CASSSGLAATGELFF
TRBV5-1	TRBJ2-5	CASVPGLLQETQYF
TRBV28	TRBJ2-1	CASYRNSGLGNEQFF
TRBV5-5	TRBJ2-1	CASGPRDLYNEQFF
TRBV5-1	TRBJ2-5	CASIRDGTFSETQYF
TRBV3-1	TRBJ2-1	CASSQEWAENYNEQFF
TRBV5-4	TRBJ1-2	CASSAEGVGGYTF
TRBV7-9	TRBJ1-5	CASSRSGTGTNQPQHF
TRBV18	TRBJ2-7	CASSPNRLAGREQYF
TRBV20-1	TRBJ1-4	CSARGGGEKLFF
TRBV10-1	TRBJ1-1	CASRVTRTDTEAFF
TRBV6-5	TRBJ1-3	CASSYFPGGAGNTIYF
TRBV15	TRBJ2-1	CATSREGVASGSYNEQFF
TRBV7-9	TRBJ1-4	CASSLGRKTNEKLFF
TRBV5-1	TRBJ1-6	CASSRNRALSFSPLHF
TRBV3-1	TRBJ2-1	CASSQDRSSYNEQFF
TRBV30	TRBJ2-7	CAWTARGYVYEQYF
TRBV10-3	TRBJ2-1	CAISELSANEQFF
TRBV6-1	TRBJ2-1	CASSNQRELGNEQFF
TRBV20-1	TRBJ2-3	CSARGRLAVTDTQYF
TRBV7-2	TRBJ2-5	CASSLQGGWETQYF
TRBV25-1	TRBJ2-2	CASSPPAGTGARANTGELFF
TRBV24-1	TRBJ1-1	CATSDSTRMNTEAFF
TRBV20-1	TRBJ2-2	CSARLTSGTGELFF
TRBV2	TRBJ2-7	CASSTAYEQYF